The T cell receptor beta chain described here comes from a study of beta chain features in type 1 diabetes. Study-wide background: The number of sorted cells examined across all samples was some 100 million. Study results and limitations: Patients and controls would share equally any PCR tilt toward shorter templates.

The ends were cut back, 1 base at V and 0 bases at J, with 8 bases in the middle. Germline V gene sequence: CDR1 SEHNR, CDR2 FQNEAQ (reference sequence). CDR3 length: 15 residues. The study reverse transcribed the entire isolated RNA, so it sequenced expressed TCRB transcripts. The assay was immunoSEQ multiplex PCR, and TCRdb's table has in-frame clones only and misses some. The table lists roughly 300,000 clones, 14% of them singletons. A word on this clone: What it recognizes is unknown.

Sequencing used central memory CD4+ T cells from blood. The clonotype originates from a man aged 25-40 years in good health. The V call is TRBV7-9, the J call TRBJ2-3; tentatively, D is TRBD2 (5 bases). The CDR3 DNA is TGTGCCAGCAGCTTAGTCAGCGGTAGCACAGATACGCAGTATTTT. It specifies CASSLVSGSTDTQYF.